Listed below are T cell receptor beta chains from one sample, sequenced in a study of human T cells and chemical hapten exposure. Via MiXCR, TCRdb re-called the RACE reads, giving one row per CDR3 protein. The data contain about 160,000 distinct CDR3 sequences, 25% to 35% of them singletons. The specimen comprised whole blood, sampled in connection with sensitization to the hapten diphenylcyclopropenone (DPC). These receptors were collected from a young woman with alopecia areata. Some clones in this sample may be carry-over from other donors' samples. Each CDR3 is given with its conserved first and last residue. A D gene is named only where the DNA matches it firmly. Where a row states a size, it is once, few, many or the class of an expanded clone; other rows omit it.

TRBJ1-2 | few | TRBV20-1 | . | CSAEKGGRFGYTF | TGCAGTGCTGAGAAAGGGGGGCGCTTTGGCTACACCTTC
TRBJ1-1 | . | TRBV7-9 | . | CASSWGQNTEAFF | TGTGCCAGCAGCTGGGGACAGAACACTGAAGCTTTCTTT
TRBJ2-3 | few | TRBV10-3 | . | CATTFSGGTDTQYF | TGTGCCACCACCTTTTCGGGGGGCACAGATACGCAGTATTTT
TRBJ2-5 | . | TRBV28 | TRBD2 | CASSFVAGGRETQYF | TGTGCCAGCAGCTTCGTAGCGGGGGGGCGAGAGACCCAGTACTTC
TRBJ1-2 | . | TRBV29-1 | . | CSVSGDNYGYTF | TGCAGCGTGTCAGGTGATAACTATGGCTACACCTTC
TRBJ2-7 | . | TRBV6-6 | . | CASSYSGLDEQYF | TGTGCCAGCAGTTACTCGGGGTTGGACGAGCAGTACTTC
TRBJ2-1 | . | TRBV19 | . | CASSGASNEQFF | TGTGCCAGTAGTGGCGCCTCCAATGAGCAGTTCTTC
TRBJ2-2 | many | TRBV5-4 | . | CASSLVGVVTGELFF | TGTGCCAGCAGCTTGGTGGGAGTTGTCACCGGGGAGCTGTTTTTT
TRBJ2-1 | . | TRBV14 | TRBD2 | CASSLSLAGRYNEQFF | TGTGCCAGCAGCCTTTCCCTAGCGGGGAGGTACAATGAGCAGTTCTTC
TRBJ2-7 | few | TRBV2 | TRBD2 | CASSTSGQTYEQYF | TGTGCCAGCAGTACTAGCGGGCAAACCTACGAGCAGTACTTC
TRBJ2-5 | . | TRBV6-6 | . | CASSTHRETQYF | TGTGCCAGCAGCACCCATAGGGAGACCCAGTACTTC
TRBJ2-2 | . | TRBV7-2 | . | CASRGLLGTGELFF | TGTGCCAGCAGGGGGCTCCTAGGGACCGGGGAGCTGTTTTTT
TRBJ1-3 | . | TRBV7-7 | . | CASSFNTIYF | TGTGCTAGCAGCTTCAACACCATATATTTT
TRBJ1-1 | . | TRBV7-6 | . | CASSLAVGTEAFF | TGTGCCAGCAGCTTAGCTGTGGGCACTGAAGCTTTCTTT
TRBJ1-2 | . | TRBV20-1 | . | CSARRSGRANYGYTF | TGCAGTGCTAGACGGTCGGGCAGAGCTAACTATGGCTACACCTTC
TRBJ1-2 | . | TRBV6-1 | . | CASSAATYGYTF | TGTGCCAGCAGTGCAGCGACCTATGGCTACACCTTC
TRBJ2-3 | few | TRBV28 | . | CASSLERQADTQYF | TGTGCCAGCAGTTTGGAGCGTCAGGCAGATACGCAGTATTTT
TRBJ1-4 | few | TRBV18 | . | CASSLGRRGEKLFF | TGTGCCAGCTCACTCGGCCGAAGGGGCGAAAAACTGTTTTTT
TRBJ1-2 | . | TRBV29-1 | . | CSVAPGLGYTF | TGCAGCGTTGCTCCCGGCCTGGGCTACACCTTC
TRBJ1-4 | . | TRBV15 | . | CATSWGGGDGEKLFF | TGTGCCACCAGCTGGGGCGGGGGGGATGGAGAAAAACTGTTTTTT
TRBJ1-2 | few | TRBV20-1 | . | CSARVYSKATNYGYTF | TGCAGTGCTAGGGTTTATAGTAAGGCAACTAACTATGGCTACACCTTC
TRBJ1-5 | few | TRBV12-3/TRBV12-4 | . | CASSDSFRLIAQHF | TGTGCCAGCAGCGACAGTTTTCGATTAATAGCCCAGCATTTT
TRBJ2-2 | few | TRBV24-1 | . | CATSDYSSQAGTGELFF | TGTGCCACCAGTGATTATTCGAGTCAGGCTGGCACCGGGGAGCTGTTTTTT
TRBJ2-5 | few | TRBV3-1 | . | CASRALGAQETQYF | TGTGCCAGCAGGGCCCTAGGGGCCCAAGAGACCCAGTACTTC
TRBJ1-5 | . | TRBV6-5 | . | CASRNHGDQPQHF | TGTGCCAGCAGAAATCATGGGGATCAGCCCCAGCATTTT
TRBJ2-1 | . | TRBV20-1 | . | CSARRAGRTDEQFF | TGCAGTGCTAGGAGGGCGGGACGGACTGATGAGCAGTTCTTC
TRBJ2-6 | few | TRBV7-9 | TRBD2 | CASSFTGGGANVLTF | TGTGCCAGCAGCTTTACGGGAGGTGGGGCCAACGTCCTGACTTTC
TRBJ2-7 | . | TRBV29-1 | . | CSVGTSHLGEQYF | TGCAGCGTTGGGACTTCCCATTTGGGCGAGCAGTACTTC
TRBJ2-7 | few | TRBV4-3 | TRBD2 | CASSGGSGRAYEQYF | TGCGCCAGCAGCGGAGGAAGCGGGAGGGCCTACGAGCAGTACTTC